This T cell receptor beta chain was profiled in a study of T cell responses to AZD1222 COVID-19 vaccine. CDR1 is LNHDA, CDR2 SQIVND, per germline (reference sequence). The CDR3 covers 14 residues. V lost 4 bases, J lost 7 bases, and 5 bases stayed unmatched. Profiling relied on immunoSEQ multiplex PCR, and the TCRdb table lists in-frame clones only, not all of them. The table has 100,000 to 150,000 clones, roughly 93% seen once. As regards this clone: As yet, its antigen is unknown.

Study-wide points: Repertoire collection took place solely once the T cell response had peaked.

The sequencing used peripheral blood, collected on day 0 of AZD1222 vaccination. The TCR sequence derives from an adult in good health. J is TRBJ1-5 and V is TRBV19, with 9 bases that match TRBD1. CDR3 residues: CASSNRGHQQPQHF. In DNA, the CDR3 is TGTGCCAGTAGTAACAGGGGGCATCAGCAGCCCCAGCATTTT.